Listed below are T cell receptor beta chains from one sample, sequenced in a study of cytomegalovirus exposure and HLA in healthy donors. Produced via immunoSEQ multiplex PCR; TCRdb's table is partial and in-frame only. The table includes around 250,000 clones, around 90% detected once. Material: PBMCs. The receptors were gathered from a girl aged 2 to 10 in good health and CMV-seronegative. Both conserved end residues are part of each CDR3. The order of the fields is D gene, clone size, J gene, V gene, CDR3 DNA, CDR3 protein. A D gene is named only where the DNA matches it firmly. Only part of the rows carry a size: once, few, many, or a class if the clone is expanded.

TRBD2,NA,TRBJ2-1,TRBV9,TGTGCCAGCAGCTACGGGACTAGCGGGAGAAAGGGGGATGAGCAGTTCTTC,CASSYGTSGRKGDEQFF
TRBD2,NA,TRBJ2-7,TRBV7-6,TGTGCCAGCAGCCACCATTTGCGGGAGGGCTTATTTACCGAGCAGTACTTC,CASSHHLREGLFTEQYF
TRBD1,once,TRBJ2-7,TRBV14,TGTGCCAGCAGCCAAGGAACCTGGACAGGGCTCTACGAGCAGTACTTC,CASSQGTWTGLYEQYF
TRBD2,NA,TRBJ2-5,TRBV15,TGTGCCACCAGCACCCTTGGCGGGGGGCCCGGCGGTGTAGAGACCCAGTACTTC,CATSTLGGGPGGVETQYF
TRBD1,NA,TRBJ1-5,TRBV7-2,TGTGCCAGCAGCTTAGAGGGACAGGGAGGCAATCAGCCCCAGCATTTT,CASSLEGQGGNQPQHF
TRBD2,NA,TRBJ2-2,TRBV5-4,TGTGCCAGCAGCCCGGGGGGGCCGGGGACCGGGGAGCTGTTTTTT,CASSPGGPGTGELFF
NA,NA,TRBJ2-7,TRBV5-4,TGTGCCAGCAGTTCTGACGGGTATGATTACGAGCAGTACTTC,CASSSDGYDYEQYF
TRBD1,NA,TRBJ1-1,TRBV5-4,TGTGCCAGCAGCTTGCCCTCCTCGGGACAGACCGAAGCTTTCTTT,CASSLPSSGQTEAFF
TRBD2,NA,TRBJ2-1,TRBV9,TGTGCCAGCACAAGGACTAGCGGGAGCAATGAGCAGTTCTTC,CASTRTSGSNEQFF
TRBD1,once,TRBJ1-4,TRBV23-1,TGCGCCAGCAGTCGGACAGGGAATGAAAAACTGTTTTTT,CASSRTGNEKLFF
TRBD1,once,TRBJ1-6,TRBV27,TGTGCCAGCAGTTTACCCGGACAGGCTAATTCACCCCTCCACTTT,CASSLPGQANSPLHF